This TCR beta chain was profiled in a study of cytomegalovirus exposure and HLA in healthy donors. Deletions cut 7 bases from V and 4 bases from J, with 17 bases between. The CDR3 length is 13 residues. The V gene's germline CDR1 is SQVTM and CDR2 ANQGSEA. The PCR used 60 Vbeta and 13 Jbeta primers. The table came from immunoSEQ multiplex PCR; TCRdb's copy has only in-frame clones and leaves some out. This sample carries tens of thousands of clones, 80% of them seen once, and the ten largest clones take roughly 6%. Material: PBMCs. The genes are TRBV29-1 and TRBJ2-7; a possible D gene is TRBD2 (5 bases). This TCR came from a male donor in good health and CMV-seronegative. The CDR3 reads CSAEDEGMYEQYF. As DNA, the CDR3 is TGCAGCGCCGAGGATGAGGGCATGTACGAGCAGTACTTC.